A selection of T cell receptor beta chains follows, all from one sample in a study of blood T cells in healthy people across ages. TCRdb re-called the 5' RACE reads through MiXCR, storing one row per CDR3 protein. The data hold around 1,500,000 distinct CDR3 sequences, with roughly 45% observed a single time. Material for sequencing was blood. These receptors were taken from a woman under 30 in good health. The CDR3 runs from the conserved cysteine through the conserved F or W. Each record gives: V gene, J gene, CDR3 protein.

>TRBV15|TRBJ1-5
CATTEGSGQPQHF
>TRBV27|TRBJ1-2
CTSRPFQPDSYYGYTF
>TRBV7-7|TRBJ2-1
CASSLGTQEYNEQFF
>TRBV7-4|TRBJ2-4
CASSLDQDIQYF
>TRBV7-2|TRBJ2-3
CASSLTTTGTGQYF
>TRBV12-5|TRBJ2-1
CASGLGQREPYEQFF
>TRBV7-6|TRBJ2-5
CASSVRDRGYNEQYF
>TRBV2|TRBJ2-5
CASSDSGVCQESQYF
>TRBV4-1|TRBJ2-7
CAGSQEEVVYYEQYF
>TRBV7-2|TRBJ2-7
CASSEMGGFYEQYF
>TRBV5-5|TRBJ1-1
CASRSRVPMNTEAFF
>TRBV7-2|TRBJ2-3
CASSTSGSLFTDTQYF
>TRBV7-9|TRBJ1-2
CASSPGTVRNYGYTF
>TRBV27|TRBJ2-1
CASSPRWGSEQFF
>TRBV4-2|TRBJ2-7
CASSHAGRGTPYEQYF
>TRBV5-1|TRBJ2-1
CASGRSLADEQFF
>TRBV6-5|TRBJ2-7
CASSWGTGVNEQYF
>TRBV20-1|TRBJ1-6
CSAREDTSSYNSPLHF
>TRBV15|TRBJ2-1
CATSETGRNSFYNEQFF
>TRBV7-2|TRBJ2-4
CASSDRGGAKNIQYF
>TRBV20-1|TRBJ2-5
CSASPTPGETQYF
>TRBV11-2|TRBJ2-3
CASSLGGTSGNTDTQYF
>TRBV29-1|TRBJ1-1
CSVADRGGLTEAFF
>TRBV29-1|TRBJ2-1
CSVCDSLTYEQFF
>TRBV7-7|.
CASSLDSGGSYNEQYF
>TRBV3-1|TRBJ2-1
CASSQDEGEWDEQFF